The entry that follows covers one TCR beta chain sequence. There were at least 5 micrograms of total RNA extracted from every sample. Using a J-beta primer mix together with a sample-barcoded 5' primer, a second PCR was run for about 6 to 12 cycles. TCRdb independently ran MiXCR on the 5' RACE reads; one entry per CDR3 protein. Found here are hundreds of thousands of distinct CDR3 sequences, 24% of them singletons; the top ten hold under 9%. This record comes from a study of blood T cells in healthy people across ages. Germline V gene data show CDR1 as MDHEN and CDR2 as SYDVKM. This CDR3 comprises 15 residues. Trimming left V 5 bases short and J 4 bases short, with 18 bases between. The sample also formed part of further work on T cells of mothers and their children.

The genes are TRBV28 and TRBJ2-7, with a tentative D call TRBD2 (5 bases). The specimen sequenced was blood. The TCR sequence derives from a boy aged 5-17 years in good health. CDR3 nucleotides: TGTGCCAGCAGTCCGAACCCCGGACTGATGTACGAGCAGTACTTC. Amino acids: CASSPNPGLMYEQYF.